A single sample gave rise to the 29 T cell receptor beta chains below, sequenced in a study of T cells in Graves' hyperthyroidism and ophthalmopathy. Regions amplified from RNA transcripts were the TCR beta CDR3 regions. The TCR CDR3 was amplified in a first-round RT-PCR using the HTBI primer set. TCRdb reprocessed the multiplex PCR reads via MiXCR and lists one record per CDR3 protein. The data contain 500,000 to 800,000 distinct CDR3 sequences, around 13% of them singletons. The material sequenced was blood. These receptors were obtained from a woman aged 45-60 years with Graves' ophthalmopathy.

The chain carries TRBV29-1 and TRBJ2-1, with a weak D call TRBD2 (7 bases). The CDR3 extends over 12 amino acids. Germline V CDR1 and CDR2: SQVTM, ANQGSEA. V dropped 5 bases and J dropped 8 bases, with 13 bases sitting between them. The CDR3 nucleotides read TGCAGCGTTCTAAGGGGGGGGCATGAGCAGTTCTTC. This gives the protein CSVLRGGHEQFF.

The chain carries TRBV20-1 and TRBJ1-2; TRBD1 might be the D (6 bases). The germline V gene has CDR1 DFQATT and CDR2 SNEGSKA (reference sequence). Trimming removed 0 bases from V and 0 bases from J, with 14 bases in between. The CDR3 loop spans 16 amino acids. The CDR3 sequence: CSAREFPTGANYGYTF. CDR3 sequence (DNA): TGCAGTGCTAGAGAGTTTCCGACAGGAGCTAACTATGGCTACACCTTC.

This clonotype was picked up a small number of times. V usage is TRBV11-2 and J usage is TRBJ1-2; tentatively, D is TRBD1 (6 bases). Germline values: CDR1 SGHAT, CDR2 FQNNGV. V shed 1 base and J shed 2 bases, with 11 bases lying between them. The CDR3 has 15 amino acids. The CDR3 is CASSLVPGVNYGYTF. In nucleotides, the CDR3 is TGTGCCAGCAGCTTAGTCCCAGGGGTAAACTATGGCTACACCTTC.

V usage is TRBV4-2 and J usage is TRBJ2-3; no reliable D call. V lost 3 bases and J 0 bases, leaving 7 bases between the germline ends. The CDR3 length is 14 residues. Germline V gene sequence: CDR1 LGHNA, CDR2 YNFKEQ. The CDR3 here is CASSHDTSTDTQYF. The CDR3, as DNA: TGTGCCAGCAGCCACGATACTAGCACAGATACGCAGTATTTT.

This chain links TRBV20-1 with TRBJ2-7, with 9 positions matching TRBD2. The CDR3 consists of 16 residues. Germline CDR1 DFQATT, CDR2 SNEGSKA (reference sequence). Unmatched junction bases numbered 6, after V lost 0 bases and J lost 0 bases. The CDR3 loop is CSAREASGTSSYEQYF. The CDR3 DNA sequence: TGCAGTGCTAGAGAAGCTAGCGGGACTTCCTCCTACGAGCAGTACTTC.

There are many counts of this clonotype. The rearrangement uses TRBV3-1 and TRBJ1-1; D may be TRBD1 (5 bases). The CDR3 is 15 amino acids. Looked up from germline, CDR1 is LGHDT and CDR2 is YNNKEL (reference sequence). V shed 4 bases and J shed 1 base, with 13 bases lying between them. The CDR3 coding sequence is TGTGCCAGCAGCCTTTCATCAACAGGGAACACTGAAGCTTTCTTT. It encodes CASSLSSTGNTEAFF.

This clonotype was picked up many times. This chain joins TRBV7-2 and TRBJ2-3; the match to TRBD2 covers 12 bases. Germline V gene data show CDR1 as SGHTA and CDR2 as FQGNSA. The CDR3 covers 15 residues. The trim removed 5 bases at V and 6 bases at J, leaving 6 bases unmatched. The CDR3 region has the DNA TGTGCCAGCAGCCGGACTAGCGGGATCGCCGATACGCAGTATTTT. Encoded protein: CASSRTSGIADTQYF.

The gene calls are TRBV30 and TRBJ1-6, with unresolved D. This CDR3 comprises 15 residues. Trimming shortened V by 4 bases and J by 7 bases, and 17 bases separated the two germline ends. CDR1 is GTSNPN and CDR2 is SVGIG in the germline V gene (reference sequence). CDR3 sequence reads: CAWTGFETLNSPLHF. The CDR3 region has the DNA TGTGCCTGGACGGGGTTTGAGACCCTCAATTCACCCCTCCACTTT.

To note about this clonotype: One junction end disagrees with the germline gene, perhaps due to a read error. CDR3 nucleotide sequence: TGTGCCAGCAGCGCGAGCGGGAGGCCCTACAATGGGCAGTTCTTC. Protein product: CASSASGRPYNGQFF. The gene calls are TRBV14 and TRBJ2-1; 9 bases agree with TRBD2. The CDR3 contains 15 residues. Germline-derived CDR1 and CDR2 are SGHDN and FVKESK.

The DNA for the CDR3 is TGTGCCAGTAGTATAGATCTAAATCTCCAGCGGGAGCCTAATGAGCAGTACTTC. Translating gives CASSIDLNLQREPNEQYF. V and J are TRBV19 and TRBJ2-7; 8 bases map to TRBD2. The CDR3 totals 18 residues. Germline CDR1 LNHDA, CDR2 SQIVND (reference sequence). J gave up 7 bases and V 0 bases, and 17 bases lay outside the gene matches.

Worth noting for this clonotype: With a much larger clone just one base away, this may be a read error. V gene TRBV10-3 combines with J gene TRBJ2-4, with D possibly being TRBD1 (5 bases). The germline V and J ends were trimmed by 5 bases and 7 bases, with 15 bases remaining between them. The CDR3 is made up of 14 amino acids. From germline, CDR1 is ENHRY and CDR2 SYGVKD. The CDR3 DNA sequence: TGTGCCATCAGTTCAAGACAGCCCCCCAACATTCAGTACTTC. This sequence encodes CAISSRQPPNIQYF.

This clonotype has ten or more counts. The chain combines TRBV28 with TRBJ2-7; 7 nucleotides match TRBD2. The CDR3 loop spans 17 amino acids. The germline V gene has CDR1 MDHEN and CDR2 SYDVKM. Losses at the gene ends were 1 base for V and 2 bases for J; bases not matched to a gene: 11. The CDR3 protein is CASSLSGPLADAYEQYF. Here the CDR3 DNA reads TGTGCCAGCAGTTTATCCGGTCCTCTAGCGGACGCCTACGAGCAGTACTTC. The whole variable domain, remainder taken from reference TRBV28 and TRBJ2-7, is DVKVTQSSRYLVKRTGEKVFLECVQDMDHENMFWYRQDPGLGLRLIYFSYDVKMKEKGDIPEGYSVSREKKERFSLILESASTNQTSMYLCASSLSGPLADAYEQYFGPGTRLTVT.

This clonotype was counted only a few times. J is TRBJ2-1 and V is TRBV19; the D is unclear. V lost 5 bases and J lost 5, with 13 bases in between. The CDR3 contains 14 residues. CDR1 and CDR2 (germline): LNHDA, SQIVND (reference sequence). CDR3 coding DNA: TGTGCCAGTAGTCCAACTCTGACTCACAATGAGCAGTTCTTC. Translating gives CASSPTLTHNEQFF.

This clonotype was found many times. J is TRBJ1-1 and V is TRBV30; 8 nucleotides line up with TRBD1. V dropped 2 bases and J dropped 4; count of bases not matched to a gene: 6. This CDR3 region has 14 residues. The germline gives CDR1 GTSNPN, CDR2 SVGIG (reference sequence). CDR3 sequence reads: CAWSKRTGTTEAFF. The CDR3 coding sequence is TGTGCCTGGAGTAAACGGACAGGGACCACTGAAGCTTTCTTT.

In DNA, the CDR3 is TGTGCCAGCAAGAGACAGGGCTCTGAGACCCAGTACTTC. It is translated as CASKRQGSETQYF. The V and J genes are TRBV6-2 or TRBV6-3 and TRBJ2-5, with 7 bases that match TRBD1. Germline CDR1 MNHEY, CDR2 SVGEGT. V lost 7 bases and J lost 5; bases outside the gene matches: 7. The CDR3 extends over 13 amino acids.

A word on this clonotype: One junction end does not reproduce the germline sequence, and a read error may be involved. V and J are TRBV6-2 or TRBV6-3 and TRBJ1-1; D gene ambiguous. The CDR3 totals 12 residues. Germline V CDR1 and CDR2: MNHEY, SVGEGT. CDR3 sequence: CASSHSTPEAFF. CDR3 nucleotides: TGTGCCAGCAGTCACTCGACTCCTGAAGCTTTCTTT.

As for this clonotype: Given a much more abundant clone one base away, this may be a read error. This chain links TRBV28 with TRBJ1-5, with D unresolved. The length of the CDR3 is 14 residues. Germline V gene sequence: CDR1 MDHEN, CDR2 SYDVKM. V lost 10 bases to trimming and J lost 10 bases, with 23 bases between them. This chain's CDR3 is CAIRPRRQSSPQHF. The DNA of the CDR3 is TGTGCCATCCGACCTCGTAGGCAAAGTAGCCCCCAGCATTTT.

The count of this clonotype is one. V and J are TRBV28 and TRBJ2-1; 10 bases match TRBD2. Germline V gene lookup returns CDR1 MDHEN and CDR2 SYDVKM. V trimming: 11 bases; J trimming: 7 bases; junction bases outside the gene matches: 8. CDR3 length: 13 amino acids. Here the CDR3 DNA reads TGTGCCCTTGCAGCGGGAGGGCCGAATGAGCAGTTCTTC. Translation: CALAAGGPNEQFF.

This clonotype was observed a handful of times. This chain connects TRBV10-2 to TRBJ2-6; either TRBD1 or TRBD2 may fit D (5 bases each). Germline lookup yields CDR1 WSHSY and CDR2 SAAADI. V shed 2 bases and J shed 0 bases, with 26 bases lying between them. CDR3 length: 22 residues. CDR3 region: CASSEDEPGPEGINSGANVLTF. The DNA for the CDR3 is TGCGCCAGCAGTGAGGACGAGCCCGGGCCAGAGGGGATAAACTCTGGGGCCAACGTCCTGACTTTC.

This clonotype has a count of ten or more. The chain is built from TRBV10-3 and TRBJ1-5, with 7 nucleotides matching TRBD1. CDR1 ENHRY and CDR2 SYGVKD come from the germline V gene. The CDR3 consists of 18 residues. Trimming cost V 0 bases and J 0 bases; bases outside gene matches: 8. The CDR3 sequence: CAISESRDRLHSNQPQHF. The CDR3 DNA follows: TGTGCCATCAGTGAGTCTCGGGACAGATTACATAGCAATCAGCCCCAGCATTTT.

This chain links TRBV15 with TRBJ1-1, with a tentative D call TRBD1 (5 bases). Germline V gene data show CDR1 as LNHNV and CDR2 as YYDKDF (reference sequence). V lost 1 base and J lost 6, with 6 bases in between. The CDR3 covers 12 residues. The CDR3 spells CATSRAGPEAFF. For the CDR3, the DNA is TGTGCCACCAGCAGAGCAGGGCCTGAAGCTTTCTTT.

The chain is built from TRBV6-1 and TRBJ2-7; 8 bases fit TRBD2. Germline V gives CDR1 MNHNS, CDR2 SASEGT. The CDR3 spans 16 residues. The V and J ends lost 5 bases and 4 bases, in that order; junction bases with no gene match: 13. CDR3 sequence: CASSPPFGRGKYEQYF. The CDR3 nucleotides read TGTGCCAGCAGTCCACCTTTCGGGAGGGGGAAATACGAGCAGTACTTC.

The V and J genes are TRBV7-9 and TRBJ2-1; 14 bases fit TRBD2. The junction had 2 bases not matched to a gene; V was cut back by 3 bases and J by 1 base. The CDR3 has 17 amino acids. Germline loops: CDR1 SEHNR, CDR2 FQNEAQ (reference sequence). This chain's CDR3 is CASSLGLAGESYNEQFF. DNA of the CDR3: TGTGCCAGCAGCTTGGGACTAGCGGGAGAATCCTACAATGAGCAGTTCTTC.

This clonotype has more than one count but fewer than ten. J is TRBJ1-6 and V is TRBV6-1, with D maybe TRBD1 (5 bases). With 1 base removed from V and 8 bases from J, the gap between germline ends came to 12 bases. Germline loops: CDR1 MNHNS, CDR2 SASEGT. The CDR3 is 15 amino acids. CDR3 in amino acids: CASSEDGGDDSPLHF. The CDR3 DNA sequence: TGTGCCAGCAGTGAAGATGGCGGGGACGATTCACCCCTCCACTTT.

This clonotype showed up many times. The J gene is TRBJ1-1, the V gene TRBV20-1, with D tentatively TRBD1 (6 bases). V was clipped by 0 bases and J by 3 bases, with 14 bases between them. The CDR3 totals 15 residues. The V gene's germline CDR1 is DFQATT and CDR2 SNEGSKA (reference sequence). CDR3 nucleotide sequence: TGCAGTGCTAGAGAAACTGGGACATTGGACACTGAAGCTTTCTTT. It is translated as CSARETGTLDTEAFF.

Comment on this clonotype: With a much larger clone just one base away, this may be a read error. The V and J genes are TRBV7-9 and TRBJ2-1, with 10 positions matching TRBD2. The CDR3 is made up of 16 amino acids. Per the germline V gene, CDR1 is SEHNR and CDR2 is FQNEAQ (reference sequence). CDR3 nucleotide sequence: TGTGCCAACAGCTCCAAAGCGGGAGGGCCGGTCAATGAGCAGTTCTTC. It encodes CANSSKAGGPVNEQFF. Filled out from reference TRBV7-9 and TRBJ2-1, the complete variable domain reads DTGVSQNPRHKITKRGQNVTFRCDPISEHNRLYWYRQTLGQGPEFLTYFQNEAQLEKSRLLSDRFSAERPKGSFSTLEIQRTEQGDSAMYLCANSSKAGGPVNEQFFGPGTRLTVL.

In this sample, this clonotype turned up many times. This chain uses TRBV30 with TRBJ2-3, with unresolved D. With 0 bases removed from V and 3 bases from J, the gap between germline ends came to 7 bases. This CDR3 spans 13 amino acids. Per germline, CDR1 GTSNPN and CDR2 SVGIG (reference sequence). The CDR3: CAWSVKGTDTQYF. The CDR3 region has the DNA TGTGCCTGGAGTGTAAAGGGAACAGATACGCAGTATTTT.

This clonotype was recorded at least ten times. The gene calls are TRBV28 and TRBJ1-1, with D maybe TRBD1 (5 bases). The CDR3 runs 15 residues. Germline V CDR1 and CDR2: MDHEN, SYDVKM. Trimming pared 5 bases from V and 5 bases from J, leaving 18 bases between. The CDR3 region has the DNA TGTGCCAGCAGTCCAGGGCCAAACCCCCGGACTGAAGCTTTCTTT. Its translation is CASSPGPNPRTEAFF.

This clonotype appeared a few times. V usage is TRBV27 and J usage is TRBJ2-5; tentative D call: TRBD2 (5 bases). The germline CDR1 and CDR2 sequences are MNHEY and SMNVEV (reference sequence). The V and J ends lost 5 bases and 4 bases respectively, with 14 bases between them. The CDR3 has 14 residues. The CDR3 nucleotides are TGTGCCAGCAGTACGAGGGCCTTGCGAGAGACCCAGTACTTC. Its protein is CASSTRALRETQYF.